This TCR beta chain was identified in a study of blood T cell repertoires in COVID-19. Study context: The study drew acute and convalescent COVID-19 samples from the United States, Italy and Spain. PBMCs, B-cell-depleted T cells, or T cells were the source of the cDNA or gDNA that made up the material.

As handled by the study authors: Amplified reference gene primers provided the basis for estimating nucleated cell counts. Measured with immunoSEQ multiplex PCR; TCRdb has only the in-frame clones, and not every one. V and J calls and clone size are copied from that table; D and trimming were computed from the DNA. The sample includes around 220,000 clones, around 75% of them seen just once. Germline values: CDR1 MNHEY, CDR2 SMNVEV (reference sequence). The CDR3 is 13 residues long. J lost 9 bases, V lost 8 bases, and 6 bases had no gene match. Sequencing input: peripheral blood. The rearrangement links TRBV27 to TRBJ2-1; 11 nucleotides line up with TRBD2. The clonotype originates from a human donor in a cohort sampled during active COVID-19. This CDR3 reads CASGSGGGIEQFF. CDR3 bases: TGTGCCAGCGGTAGCGGGGGGGGCATTGAGCAGTTCTTC.